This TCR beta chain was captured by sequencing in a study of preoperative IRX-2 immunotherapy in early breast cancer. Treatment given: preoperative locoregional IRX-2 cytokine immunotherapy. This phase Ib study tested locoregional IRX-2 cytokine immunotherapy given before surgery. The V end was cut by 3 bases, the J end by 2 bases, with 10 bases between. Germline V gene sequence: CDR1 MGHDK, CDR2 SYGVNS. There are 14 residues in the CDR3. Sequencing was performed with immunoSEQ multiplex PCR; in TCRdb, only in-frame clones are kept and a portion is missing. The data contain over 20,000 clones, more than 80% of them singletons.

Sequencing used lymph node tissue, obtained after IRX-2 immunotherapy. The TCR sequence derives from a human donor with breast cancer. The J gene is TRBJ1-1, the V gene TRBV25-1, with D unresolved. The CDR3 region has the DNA TGTGCCAGCAGTGACTCTTGGGTCAACACTGAAGCTTTCTTT. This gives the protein CASSDSWVNTEAFF.